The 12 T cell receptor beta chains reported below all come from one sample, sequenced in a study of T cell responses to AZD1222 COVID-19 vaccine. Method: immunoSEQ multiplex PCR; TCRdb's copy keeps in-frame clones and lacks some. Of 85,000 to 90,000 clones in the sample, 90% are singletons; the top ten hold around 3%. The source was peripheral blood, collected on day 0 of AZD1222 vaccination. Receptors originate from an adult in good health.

The CDR3 sequence: CATSMDVLYSGANVLTF. CDR3 bases: TGTGCCACCAGCATGGACGTGTTATACTCTGGGGCCAACGTCCTGACTTTC. This chain links TRBV15 with TRBJ2-6, with D unclear. The CDR3 is made up of 17 amino acids. V lost 4 bases, J lost 0 bases, and 13 bases lay in between. Germline V lookup: CDR1 LNHNV, CDR2 YYDKDF (reference sequence).

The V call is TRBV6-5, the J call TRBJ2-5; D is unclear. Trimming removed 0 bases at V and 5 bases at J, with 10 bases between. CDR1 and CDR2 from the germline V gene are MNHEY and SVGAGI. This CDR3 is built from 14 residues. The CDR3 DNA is TGTGCCAGCAGTTACTCCCGGGCCGGGGAGACCCAGTACTTC. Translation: CASSYSRAGETQYF.

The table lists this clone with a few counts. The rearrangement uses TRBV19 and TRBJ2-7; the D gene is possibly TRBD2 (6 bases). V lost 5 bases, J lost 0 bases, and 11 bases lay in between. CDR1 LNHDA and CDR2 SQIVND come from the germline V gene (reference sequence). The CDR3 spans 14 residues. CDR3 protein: CASSAGRSSYEQYF. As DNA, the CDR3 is TGTGCCAGTAGTGCGGGACGGAGCTCCTACGAGCAGTACTTC. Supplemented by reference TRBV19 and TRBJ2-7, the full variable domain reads DGGITQSPKYLFRKEGQNVTLSCEQNLNHDAMYWYRQDPGQGLRLIYYSQIVNDFQKGDIAEGYSVSREKKESFPLTVTSAQKNPTAFYLCASSAGRSSYEQYFGPGTRLTVT.

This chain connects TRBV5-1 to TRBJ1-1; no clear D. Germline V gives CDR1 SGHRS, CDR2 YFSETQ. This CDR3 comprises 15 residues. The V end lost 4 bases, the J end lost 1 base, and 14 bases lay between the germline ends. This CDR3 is CASSPVLWGNTEAFF. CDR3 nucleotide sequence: TGCGCCAGCAGCCCGGTTCTTTGGGGGAACACTGAAGCTTTCTTT.

The DNA for the CDR3 is TGTGCCAGCAGCGTAATGTCAGGGGGGTCCTACGAGCAGTACTTC. Protein: CASSVMSGGSYEQYF. The chain couples TRBV9 to TRBJ2-7; tentative D call: TRBD1 (7 bases). Germline V gene sequence: CDR1 SGDLS, CDR2 YYNGEE. The CDR3 contains 15 residues. Trimming took 1 base from V and 1 from J, leaving 12 bases between them.

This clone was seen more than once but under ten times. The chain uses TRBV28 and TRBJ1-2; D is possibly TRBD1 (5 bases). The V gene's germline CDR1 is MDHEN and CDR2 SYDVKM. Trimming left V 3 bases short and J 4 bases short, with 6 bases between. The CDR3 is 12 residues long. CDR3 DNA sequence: TGTGCCAGCAGTTTCGGGGCCTATGGCTACACCTTC. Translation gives CASSFGAYGYTF.

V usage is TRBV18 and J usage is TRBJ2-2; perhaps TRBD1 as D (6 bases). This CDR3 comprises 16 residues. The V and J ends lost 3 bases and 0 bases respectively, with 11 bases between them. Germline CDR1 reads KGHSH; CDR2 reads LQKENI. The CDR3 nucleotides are TGTGCCAGCTCACCTTCCGGGACAACGAACACCGGGGAGCTGTTTTTT. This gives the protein CASSPSGTTNTGELFF.

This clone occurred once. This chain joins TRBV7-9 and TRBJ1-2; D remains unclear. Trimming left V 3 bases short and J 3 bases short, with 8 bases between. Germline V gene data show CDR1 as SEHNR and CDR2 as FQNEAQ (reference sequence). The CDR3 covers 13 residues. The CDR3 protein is CASSLEAYYGYTF. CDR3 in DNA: TGTGCCAGCAGCTTGGAGGCTTACTATGGCTACACCTTC. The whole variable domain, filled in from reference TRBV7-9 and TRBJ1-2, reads DTGVSQNPRHKITKRGQNVTFRCDPISEHNRLYWYRQTLGQGPEFLTYFQNEAQLEKSRLLSDRFSAERPKGSFSTLEIQRTEQGDSAMYLCASSLEAYYGYTFGSGTRLTVV.

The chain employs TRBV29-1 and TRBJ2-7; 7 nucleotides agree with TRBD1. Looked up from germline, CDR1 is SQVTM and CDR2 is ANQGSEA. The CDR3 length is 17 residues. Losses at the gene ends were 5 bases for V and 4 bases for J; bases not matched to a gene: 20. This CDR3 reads CSVIASGTVKTVYEQYF. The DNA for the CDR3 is TGCAGCGTTATCGCGTCCGGGACAGTTAAAACCGTGTACGAGCAGTACTTC.

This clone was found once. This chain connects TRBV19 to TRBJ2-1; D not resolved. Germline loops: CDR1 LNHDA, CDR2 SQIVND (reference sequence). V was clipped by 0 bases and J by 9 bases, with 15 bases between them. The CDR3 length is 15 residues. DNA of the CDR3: TGTGCCAGTAGTATAGATCCCCCGACAATCGGTGAGCAGTTCTTC. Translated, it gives CASSIDPPTIGEQFF.

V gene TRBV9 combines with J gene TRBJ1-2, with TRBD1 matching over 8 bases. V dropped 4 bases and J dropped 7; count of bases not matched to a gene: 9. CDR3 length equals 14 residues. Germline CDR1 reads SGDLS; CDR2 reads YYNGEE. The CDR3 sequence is CASSPDRDSRGYTF. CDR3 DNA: TGTGCCAGCAGCCCGGACAGGGACTCTCGTGGCTACACCTTC.

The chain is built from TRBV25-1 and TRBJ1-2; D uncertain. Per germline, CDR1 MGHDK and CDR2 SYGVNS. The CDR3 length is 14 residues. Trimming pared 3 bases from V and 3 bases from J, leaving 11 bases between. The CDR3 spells CASSDLGTDYGYTF. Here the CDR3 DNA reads TGTGCCAGCAGTGACCTCGGAACAGACTATGGCTACACCTTC.